Following are 8 T cell receptor beta chains from one sample sequenced in a study of blood T cells in healthy people across ages. The second PCR ran roughly 6 to 11 cycles with a sample-barcoded 5' primer and J-beta primers. One entry per CDR3 protein, called by TCRdb with MiXCR from the 5' RACE reads. The sample comprises 650,000 to 950,000 distinct CDR3 sequences, more than 40% of which are singletons, and approximately 20% rests with the top ten. The sequenced material came from blood. The receptor set was obtained from a man in his 60s in good health.

V usage is TRBV3-1 and J usage is TRBJ1-2; D gene ambiguous. The CDR3 extends over 14 amino acids. Germline V CDR1 and CDR2: LGHDT, YNNKEL (reference sequence). V was trimmed by 1 base and J by 4 bases, leaving 10 bases between them. The CDR3 sequence is CASSQGLNSYGYTF. The DNA for the CDR3 is TGTGCCAGCAGCCAAGGACTGAATTCCTATGGCTACACCTTC.

This clonotype was counted at least ten times. V usage is TRBV11-2 and J usage is TRBJ2-3; TRBD2 might be the D (6 bases). The germline V gene has CDR1 SGHAT and CDR2 FQNNGV. V was clipped by 8 bases and J by 0 bases, with 21 bases between them. The CDR3 has 17 residues. As DNA, the CDR3 is TGTGCCAGCGTCCGTTCTTGGGCGGGGCGAAGCACAGATACGCAGTATTTT. As protein: CASVRSWAGRSTDTQYF. Full variable domain (missing parts from reference TRBV11-2 and TRBJ2-3): EAGVAQSPRYKIIEKRQSVAFWCNPISGHATLYWYQQILGQGPKLLIQFQNNGVVDDSQLPKDRFSAERLKGVDSTLKIQPAKLEDSAVYLCASVRSWAGRSTDTQYFGPGTRLTVL.

This clonotype turned up a few times. The chain uses TRBV4-3 and TRBJ2-7; TRBD1 matches at 9 bases. CDR1 LGHNA and CDR2 YSLEER come from the germline V gene. The CDR3 is made up of 15 amino acids. Germline trimming cut 2 bases from V and 7 bases from J; bases unmatched to any gene: 9. CDR3 in DNA: TGCGCCAGCAGCCAATCCGGGACAGGGAGTCCAGAGCAGTACTTC. Its protein is CASSQSGTGSPEQYF.

In its sample, this clonotype was seen a few times. The chain is built from TRBV4-1 and TRBJ2-7; TRBD1 agrees at 9 bases. J lost 2 bases, V lost 2 bases, and 4 bases had no gene match. The CDR3 spans 15 residues. Germline V gives CDR1 MGHRA, CDR2 YSYEKL. The CDR3 DNA follows: TGCGCCAGCAGCCAACGGACAGGGGCCACCTACGAGCAGTACTTC. Amino acid sequence: CASSQRTGATYEQYF.

This rearrangement joins TRBV4-2 to TRBJ1-4, with no clear D. CDR3 length equals 14 residues. V lost 6 bases and J 4 bases, leaving 12 bases between the germline ends. Germline lookup yields CDR1 LGHNA and CDR2 YNFKEQ. CDR3 in DNA: TGTGCCAGCAGTCTGACACCGGGTAATGAAAAACTGTTTTTT. It specifies CASSLTPGNEKLFF.

This clonotype has at least ten counts. The V call is TRBV5-1, the J call TRBJ2-7, with D possibly TRBD1 on 6 matching bases. The CDR3 length is 12 residues. The V end was cut by 0 bases, the J end by 7 bases, with 8 bases between. Germline V lookup: CDR1 SGHRS, CDR2 YFSETQ. This chain's CDR3 is CASSLGGTEQYF. CDR3 DNA sequence: TGCGCCAGCAGCTTGGGAGGGACAGAGCAGTACTTC.

J is TRBJ1-1 and V is TRBV9; a possible D gene is TRBD1 (6 bases). Germline CDR1 and CDR2: SGDLS and YYNGEE. The V end lost 6 bases, the J end lost 0 bases, and 18 bases lay between the germline ends. This CDR3 comprises 16 residues. The CDR3 sequence: CASTQGGDSMNTEAFF. In DNA form, the CDR3 reads TGTGCCAGCACCCAAGGGGGAGACTCTATGAACACTGAAGCTTTCTTT. The full variable domain, completed using reference TRBV9 and TRBJ1-1, is DSGVTQTPKHLITATGQRVTLRCSPRSGDLSVYWYQQSLDQGLQFLIQYYNGEERAKGNILERFSAQQFPDLHSELNLSSLELGDSALYFCASTQGGDSMNTEAFFGQGTRLTVV.

The chain employs TRBV6-6 and TRBJ1-2, with 9 positions matching TRBD1. Trimming removed 5 bases from V and 7 bases from J; junction bases left unmatched: 8. This CDR3 contains 14 residues. The germline gives CDR1 MNHNY, CDR2 SVGAGI (reference sequence). CDR3 nucleotide sequence: TGTGCCAGCAGTCCACTAGACAGGGGGGTTGGCTACACCTTC. Translation gives CASSPLDRGVGYTF.